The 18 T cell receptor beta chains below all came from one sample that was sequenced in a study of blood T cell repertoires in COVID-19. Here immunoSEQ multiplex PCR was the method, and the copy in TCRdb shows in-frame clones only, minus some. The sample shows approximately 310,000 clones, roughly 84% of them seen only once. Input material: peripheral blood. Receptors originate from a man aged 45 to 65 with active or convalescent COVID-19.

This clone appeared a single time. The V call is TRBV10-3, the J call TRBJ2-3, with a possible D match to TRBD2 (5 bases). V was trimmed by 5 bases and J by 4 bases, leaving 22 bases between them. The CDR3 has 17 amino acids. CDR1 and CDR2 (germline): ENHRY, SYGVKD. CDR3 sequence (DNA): TGTGCCATCAGTATCCGGACTGACACTCTACGCGCAGATACGCAGTATTTT. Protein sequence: CAISIRTDTLRADTQYF.

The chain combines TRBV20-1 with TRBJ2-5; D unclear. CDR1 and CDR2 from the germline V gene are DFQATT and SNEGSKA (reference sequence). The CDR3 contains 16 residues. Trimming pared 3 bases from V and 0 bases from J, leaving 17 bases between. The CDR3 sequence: CSASHPFTAHQETQYF. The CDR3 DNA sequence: TGCAGTGCTAGTCACCCTTTCACAGCCCACCAAGAGACCCAGTACTTC.

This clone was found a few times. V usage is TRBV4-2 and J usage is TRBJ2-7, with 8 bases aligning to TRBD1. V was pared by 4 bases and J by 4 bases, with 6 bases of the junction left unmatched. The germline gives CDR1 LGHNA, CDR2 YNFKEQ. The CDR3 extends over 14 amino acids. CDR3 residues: CASSPGGDLYEQYF. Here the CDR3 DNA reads TGTGCCAGCAGCCCAGGGGGCGATCTATACGAGCAGTACTTC.

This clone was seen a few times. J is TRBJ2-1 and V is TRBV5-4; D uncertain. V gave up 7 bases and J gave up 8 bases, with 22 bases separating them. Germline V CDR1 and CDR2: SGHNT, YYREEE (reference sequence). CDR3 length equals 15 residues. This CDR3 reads CASAPEASIGDEQFF. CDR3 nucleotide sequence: TGTGCCAGCGCCCCTGAGGCTAGTATTGGCGATGAGCAGTTCTTC.

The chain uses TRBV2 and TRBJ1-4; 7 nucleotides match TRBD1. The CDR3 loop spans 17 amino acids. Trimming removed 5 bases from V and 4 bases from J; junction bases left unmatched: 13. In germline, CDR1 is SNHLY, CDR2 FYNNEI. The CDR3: CASSKNILTGLNEKLFF. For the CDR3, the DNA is TGTGCCAGCAGTAAGAACATATTGACAGGGCTTAATGAAAAACTGTTTTTT.

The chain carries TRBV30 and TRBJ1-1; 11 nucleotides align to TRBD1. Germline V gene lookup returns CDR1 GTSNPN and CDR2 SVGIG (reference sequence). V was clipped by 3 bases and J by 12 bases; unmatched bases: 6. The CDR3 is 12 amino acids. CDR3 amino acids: CAWRGDRGWPFF. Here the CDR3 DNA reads TGTGCCTGGAGAGGGGACAGGGGGTGGCCTTTCTTT.

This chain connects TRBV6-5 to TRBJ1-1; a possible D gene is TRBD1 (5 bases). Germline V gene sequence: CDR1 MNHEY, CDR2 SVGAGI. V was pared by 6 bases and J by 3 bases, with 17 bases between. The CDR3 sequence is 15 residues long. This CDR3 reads CASRVLMGGYTEAFF. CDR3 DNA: TGTGCCAGCAGGGTACTTATGGGGGGTTACACTGAAGCTTTCTTT.

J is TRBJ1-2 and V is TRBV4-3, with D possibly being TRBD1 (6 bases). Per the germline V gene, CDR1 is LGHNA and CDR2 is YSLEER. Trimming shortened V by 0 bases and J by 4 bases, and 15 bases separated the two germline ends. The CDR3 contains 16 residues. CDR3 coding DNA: TGCGCCAGCAGCCAAGATGTGGGGGGGGGCGCCTATGGCTACACCTTC. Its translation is CASSQDVGGGAYGYTF.

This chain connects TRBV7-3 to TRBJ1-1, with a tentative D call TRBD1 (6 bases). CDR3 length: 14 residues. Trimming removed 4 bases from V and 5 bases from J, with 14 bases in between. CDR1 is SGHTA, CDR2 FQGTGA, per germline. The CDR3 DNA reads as TGTGCCAGCAGCTCGACAGGTTTGGGGACTGAAGCTTTCTTT. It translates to CASSSTGLGTEAFF.

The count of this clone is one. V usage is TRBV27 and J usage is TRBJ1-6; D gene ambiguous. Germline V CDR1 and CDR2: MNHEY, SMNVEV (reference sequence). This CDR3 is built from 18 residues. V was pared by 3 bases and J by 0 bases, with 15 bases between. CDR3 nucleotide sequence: TGTGCCAGCAGTTTTCAAAGGCCAGGCAACTCCTATAATTCACCCCTCCACTTT. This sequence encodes CASSFQRPGNSYNSPLHF.

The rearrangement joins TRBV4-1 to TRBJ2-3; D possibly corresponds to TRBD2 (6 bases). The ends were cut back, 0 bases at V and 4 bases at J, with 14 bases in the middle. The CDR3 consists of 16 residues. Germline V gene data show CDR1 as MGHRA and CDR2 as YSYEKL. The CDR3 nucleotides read TGCGCCAGCAGCCAAGATGTGCTCGGGGACTCAGATACGCAGTATTTT. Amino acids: CASSQDVLGDSDTQYF.

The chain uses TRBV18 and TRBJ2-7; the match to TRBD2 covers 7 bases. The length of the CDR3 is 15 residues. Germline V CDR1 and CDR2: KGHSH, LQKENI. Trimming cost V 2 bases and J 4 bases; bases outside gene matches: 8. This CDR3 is CASSPTAGGRYEQYF. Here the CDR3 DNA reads TGTGCCAGCTCACCAACGGCCGGGGGGAGGTACGAGCAGTACTTC.

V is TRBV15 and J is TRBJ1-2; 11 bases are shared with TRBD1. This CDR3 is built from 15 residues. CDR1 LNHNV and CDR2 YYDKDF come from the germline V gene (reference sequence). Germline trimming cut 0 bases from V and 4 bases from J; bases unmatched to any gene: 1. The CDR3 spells CATSRDGTGGYGYTF. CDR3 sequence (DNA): TGTGCCACCAGCAGAGACGGGACAGGGGGCTATGGCTACACCTTC.

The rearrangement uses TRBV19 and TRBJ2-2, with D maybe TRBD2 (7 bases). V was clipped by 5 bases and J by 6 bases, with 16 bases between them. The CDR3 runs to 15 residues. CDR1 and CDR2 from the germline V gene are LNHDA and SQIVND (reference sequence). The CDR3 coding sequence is TGTGCCAGTAGTCAATCGGGGGGCTCGGCCGGGGAGCTGTTTTTT. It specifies CASSQSGGSAGELFF.

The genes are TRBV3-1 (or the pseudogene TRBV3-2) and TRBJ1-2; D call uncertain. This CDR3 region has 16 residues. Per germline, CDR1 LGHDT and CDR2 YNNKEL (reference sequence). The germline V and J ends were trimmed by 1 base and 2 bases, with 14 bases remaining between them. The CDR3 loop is CASSQGWGGENYGYTF. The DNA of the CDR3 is TGTGCCAGCAGCCAAGGCTGGGGAGGAGAAAACTATGGCTACACCTTC.

CDR3 coding DNA: TGCGCCAGCAGCCCTGGACAGGGGGGTAGTGAGACCCAGTACTTC. Translating gives CASSPGQGGSETQYF. This chain connects TRBV10-1 to TRBJ2-5; 10 positions agree with TRBD1. The germline V gene encodes CDR1 WNHNN and CDR2 SYGVQD (reference sequence). With V trimmed by 6 bases and J by 5 bases, 9 bases remained unmatched. The CDR3 loop spans 15 amino acids.

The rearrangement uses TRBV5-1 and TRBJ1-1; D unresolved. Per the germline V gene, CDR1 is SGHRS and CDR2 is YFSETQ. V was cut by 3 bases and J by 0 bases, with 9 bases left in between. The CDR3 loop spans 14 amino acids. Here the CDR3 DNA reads TGCGCCAGCAGCTCTAGCAGACTGAACACTGAAGCTTTCTTT. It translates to CASSSSRLNTEAFF.

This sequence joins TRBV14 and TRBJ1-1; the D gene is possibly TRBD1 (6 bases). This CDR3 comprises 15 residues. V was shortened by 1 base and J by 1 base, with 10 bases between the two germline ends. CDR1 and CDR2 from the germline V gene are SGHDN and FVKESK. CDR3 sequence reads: CASSQGLQGNTEAFF. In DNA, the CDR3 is TGTGCCAGCAGCCAAGGCCTACAGGGGAACACTGAAGCTTTCTTT.